Listed here are 7 T cell receptor beta chains from one sample, sequenced in a study of blood T cell repertoires in COVID-19. Profiling relied on immunoSEQ multiplex PCR, and the TCRdb table lists in-frame clones only, not all of them. The sample shows some 240,000 clones, about 85% of them seen only once. Specimen: PBMCs or T cells enriched from blood (not recorded which). The receptors were sampled from a woman between 50 and 59 years old who had been exposed to COVID-19.

A word on this clone: Other DNA sequences in the sample encode the same CDR3. The chain links TRBV6-5 to TRBJ2-7, with D maybe TRBD1 (5 bases). There are 12 residues in the CDR3. Germline loops: CDR1 MNHEY, CDR2 SVGAGI. Trimming removed 5 bases at V and 1 base at J, with 6 bases between. In DNA, the CDR3 is TGTGCCAGCAGTCCAGGGTCCTACGAGCAGTACTTC. Translation gives CASSPGSYEQYF.

The gene calls are TRBV11-2 and TRBJ1-1, with a tentative D call TRBD1 (5 bases). The CDR3 length is 12 residues. CDR1 SGHAT and CDR2 FQNNGV come from the germline V gene. V lost 3 bases and J lost 11, with 13 bases in between. The CDR3 loop is CASSLNPGKAFF. DNA of the CDR3: TGTGCCAGCAGCTTGAACCCAGGGAAGGCTTTCTTT. Filled out from reference TRBV11-2 and TRBJ1-1, the complete variable domain reads EAGVAQSPRYKIIEKRQSVAFWCNPISGHATLYWYQQILGQGPKLLIQFQNNGVVDDSQLPKDRFSAERLKGVDSTLKIQPAKLEDSAVYLCASSLNPGKAFFGQGTRLTVV.

The chain has TRBV19 and TRBJ1-5; the D gene is possibly TRBD1 (5 bases). Germline-derived CDR1 and CDR2 are LNHDA and SQIVND (reference sequence). Trimming took off 3 bases at V and 3 bases at J, with 9 bases between the two ends. The CDR3 covers 14 residues. The CDR3, as DNA: TGTGCCAGTAGTATTTCAGGGTACAATCAGCCCCAGCATTTT. Its translation is CASSISGYNQPQHF.

The J gene is TRBJ2-3, the V gene TRBV29-1; no clear D. V was shortened by 7 bases and J by 5 bases, with 10 bases between the two germline ends. Germline values: CDR1 SQVTM, CDR2 ANQGSEA. The CDR3 has 11 residues. CDR3 sequence reads: CSALTGDTQYF. The CDR3 DNA follows: TGCAGCGCCTTGACGGGAGATACGCAGTATTTT.

The V and J genes are TRBV28 and TRBJ2-6; possible D gene TRBD1, 5 bases. Germline V gene data show CDR1 as MDHEN and CDR2 as SYDVKM. With 5 bases removed from V and 0 bases from J, the gap between germline ends came to 14 bases. The CDR3 spans 17 residues. Written as DNA, the CDR3 is TGTGCCAGCAGTCCTGACAGCAGTTTCTCTGGGGCCAACGTCCTGACTTTC. Translating gives CASSPDSSFSGANVLTF.

The CDR3 reads CASRPRGNTEAFF. The CDR3 bases are TGTGCTTCGAGGCCCAGGGGGAACACTGAAGCTTTCTTT. The gene calls are TRBV30 and TRBJ1-1; the D gene is possibly TRBD1 (6 bases). Germline loops: CDR1 GTSNPN, CDR2 SVGIG (reference sequence). CDR3 length: 13 residues.

The J gene is TRBJ1-1, the V gene TRBV12-3 or TRBV12-4, with D perhaps matching TRBD1 (5 bases). Trimming removed 5 bases from V and 5 bases from J, with 12 bases in between. This CDR3 contains 13 residues. The CDR3 reads CASSPREETEAFF. The CDR3 coding sequence is TGTGCCAGCAGTCCCAGGGAAGAGACTGAAGCTTTCTTT.